The rows below give T cell receptor beta chains drawn from one sample of a study of T cells in Graves' hyperthyroidism and ophthalmopathy. TCRdb itself ran the multiplex PCR reads through MiXCR, one entry per CDR3 protein. This table holds about 350,000 distinct CDR3 sequences, 15% to 20% found once. Sequenced material: blood. These receptors were obtained from a woman aged 40 to 50 with Graves' ophthalmopathy. Each CDR3 is given with its conserved first and last residue. A D gene is named only where the DNA matches it firmly. Some rows mark clone size as missing; the rest say once, few, many or name a class of expanded clone.

D	length	J	V	size	DNA	CDR3
TRBD1	13	TRBJ1-1	TRBV20-1	many	TGCAGTGCTACCCCAGGACAGGGGGCGCGACCTTTCTTT	CSATPGQGARPFF
-	15	TRBJ2-2	TRBV11-3	many	TGTGCCAGCAGAGCAGACAGAGGGCGAGCTGGGGAGCTGTTTTTT	CASRADRGRAGELFF
TRBD2	14	TRBJ2-7	TRBV13	-	TGTGCCAGCAGCCTCCTGACTAGCGGGATCGAGCAGTACTTC	CASSLLTSGIEQYF
-	14	TRBJ1-1	TRBV20-1	many	TGCAGTGCTAGAGACCGGGGAATGAACACTGAAGCTTTCTTT	CSARDRGMNTEAFF
-	15	TRBJ2-7	TRBV6-1	-	TGTGCCAGCAGTGAATTTAGCACAGGGAGCGACGAGCAGTACTTC	CASSEFSTGSDEQYF
TRBD2	16	TRBJ2-7	TRBV12-3/TRBV12-4	many	TGTGCCAGCAGTCCTCCGGGACTAGCGGGAGGATCTGAGCAGTACTTC	CASSPPGLAGGSEQYF
TRBD1	14	TRBJ2-7	TRBV7-2	many	TGTGCCAGCCGACAAGACAGGGTCGTTGAAGAGCAGTACTTC	CASRQDRVVEEQYF
-	13	TRBJ1-1	TRBV24-1	many	TGTGCCACCAGTGATTGGTTGAACACTGAAGCTTTCTTT	CATSDWLNTEAFF
TRBD2	19	TRBJ2-2	TRBV15	many	TGTGCCACCAGCAGACCGCGGGCCACTAGCGGGTTGAACACCGGGGAGCTGTTTTTT	CATSRPRATSGLNTGELFF
TRBD1	12	TRBJ2-5	TRBV29-1	many	TGCAGCGTTGTTGGGACAGAAGAGACCCAGTACTTC	CSVVGTEETQYF
-	12	TRBJ2-7	TRBV12-5	many	TGTGCTAGTGGTTTGGCCAACTACGAGCAGTACTTC	CASGLANYEQYF
TRBD1	16	TRBJ1-1	TRBV7-8	few	TGTGCCAGCAGCCCACCTTACCCCCAGGGGGATACTGAAGCTTTCTTT	CASSPPYPQGDTEAFF
-	14	TRBJ2-5	TRBV20-1	few	TGCAGTGTACATAAGACGGCGAACGTAGAGACCCAGTACTTC	CSVHKTANVETQYF
-	14	TRBJ2-7	TRBV7-8	many	TGTGCCAGCAGCTTAGCTGGACACTACTACGAGCAGTACTTC	CASSLAGHYYEQYF
-	16	TRBJ2-2	TRBV12-3/TRBV12-4	few	TGTGCCAGCAGTTTGGGTTCCCGGGTCGAACCCGGGGAGCTGTTTTTT	CASSLGSRVEPGELFF
-	13	TRBJ1-1	TRBV7-2	many	TGTGCCAGCAGCGTCATCATGAACACTGAAGCTTTCTTT	CASSVIMNTEAFF
TRBD1	15	TRBJ2-7	TRBV7-6	-	TGTGCCAGCAGCACACCCGGGACAGGGACGCACGAGCAGTACTTC	CASSTPGTGTHEQYF
-	15	TRBJ2-2	TRBV19	many	TGTGCCAGTAGTTGGGCAGTTGCCTTCCCGGGGGAGCTGTTTTTT	CASSWAVAFPGELFF
TRBD1	14	TRBJ2-5	TRBV27	many	TGTGCCAGCAGTGCCTACCGGGACAGCAGGACCCAGTACTTC	CASSAYRDSRTQYF
-	13	TRBJ1-5	TRBV6-1	many	TGTGCCAGCAGGACGGGACTGGGGCAGCCCCAGCATTTT	CASRTGLGQPQHF
-	16	TRBJ1-1	TRBV19	many	TGTGCCAGTAGTATACCCTCCCCACGGGTGAACACTGAAGCTTTCTTT	CASSIPSPRVNTEAFF
-	14	TRBJ2-5	TRBV11-3	many	TGTGCCAGCAGCCTCGGAGGGAACCAAGAGACCCAGTACTTC	CASSLGGNQETQYF
-	15	TRBJ2-7	TRBV6-5	many	TGTGCCAGCAGTTGTTCCGCGGGACGCTACTACGAGCAGTACTTC	CASSCSAGRYYEQYF
-	12	TRBJ2-1	TRBV30	-	TGTGCCTGGAGTGTTTCGGACAGAGAGCAGTTCTTC	CAWSVSDREQFF
-	15	TRBJ1-2	TRBV6-2/TRBV6-3	-	TGTGCCAGCAGCCTTTTCGCTTCAGGGGACTATGGCTACACCTTC	CASSLFASGDYGYTF
-	14	TRBJ1-5	TRBV6-5	many	TGTGCCAGCGCGCAGGGTATTAGCAATCAGCCCCAGCATTTT	CASAQGISNQPQHF
-	13	TRBJ2-7	TRBV6-2/TRBV6-3	many	TGTGCCAGCAGCATAATGGCGGTTCTCCAGCAGTACTTC	CASSIMAVLQQYF
TRBD2	13	TRBJ2-7	TRBV29-1	many	TGCAGCGTTGCAGCGGGAGCCGCCTACGAGCAGTACTTC	CSVAAGAAYEQYF
-	13	TRBJ2-7	TRBV28	-	TGTGCCAGCCTGGGCAGGGCATCCTACGAGCAGTACTTC	CASLGRASYEQYF
-	14	TRBJ2-2	TRBV6-1	many	TGTGCCAGCAGTCGACCCCCGGACACCGGGGAGCTGTTTTTT	CASSRPPDTGELFF
TRBD1	16	TRBJ2-7	TRBV6-1	-	TGTGCCAGCATCGGGACAGGGACGACCCTTGTAGGCGAGCAGTACTTC	CASIGTGTTLVGEQYF
TRBD1	17	TRBJ2-5	TRBV4-2	few	TGTGCCAGCAGCCAAGATTCGGACAGGGTTCGGGAAGAGACCCAGTACTTC	CASSQDSDRVREETQYF
-	14	TRBJ2-4	TRBV25-1	many	TGTGCCAGTGCGGACAGCCTAGCCAAAAACATTCAGTACTTC	CASADSLAKNIQYF
TRBD1	15	TRBJ1-2	TRBV25-1	-	TGTGCCAGCAGTGATGCCCAGGGGGCAGCCTATGGCTACACCTTC	CASSDAQGAAYGYTF
TRBD2	16	TRBJ2-7	TRBV7-8	few	TGTGCCAGCAGCTTCCTTAACGGGGGGGCTTCCGACGAGCAGTACTTC	CASSFLNGGASDEQYF
-	14	TRBJ2-5	TRBV6-1	-	TGTGCCAGCAAAGTGGGACCAACGAAAGAGACCCAGTACTTC	CASKVGPTKETQYF
-	14	TRBJ2-7	TRBV10-3	many	TGTGCCATCAGAGATGAAGGCCGCACCTACGAGCAGTACTTC	CAIRDEGRTYEQYF
TRBD1	20	TRBJ1-1	TRBV7-3	many	TGTGCCAGCAGGACCCTGAAAATGGACAGGGGGCGATTGGTGAACACTGAAGCTTTCTTT	CASRTLKMDRGRLVNTEAFF
-	12	TRBJ1-3	TRBV12-3/TRBV12-4	many	TGTGCTAGCAGTCTCTCTGGAAACACCATATATTTT	CASSLSGNTIYF
-	17	TRBJ1-2	TRBV4-1	many	TGCGCCAGCAGCCAACTTAATACGGACAGCTTTAACTATGGCTACACCTTC	CASSQLNTDSFNYGYTF
-	13	TRBJ1-1	TRBV6-1	many	TGTGCCAGCAGTGAACCTCGGGGGGCTGAAGCTTTCTTT	CASSEPRGAEAFF
-	16	TRBJ1-1	TRBV11-2	-	TGTGCCAGCAGCTTAGGCAGAAACGCCATGAACACTGAAGCTTTCTTT	CASSLGRNAMNTEAFF
TRBD2	16	TRBJ2-5	TRBV29-1	few	TGCAGCGTTGACCCTTCGACTAGCGGGAGGTGGGAGACCCAGTACTTC	CSVDPSTSGRWETQYF
TRBD1	15	TRBJ2-7	TRBV14	many	TGTGCCAGCAGCCAGACAGGGTTGGGACACTACGAGCAGTACTTC	CASSQTGLGHYEQYF
TRBD2	16	TRBJ2-7	TRBV20-1	many	TGCAGTGCTAGTCCCCCCGGACTAGCGGGAGGAAGGGAGCAGTACTTC	CSASPPGLAGGREQYF
TRBD1	15	TRBJ2-5	TRBV20-1	many	TGCAGTGCTAGTAAAGCCCAGGGGGTGGGTGAGACCCAGTACTTC	CSASKAQGVGETQYF
-	13	TRBJ1-3	TRBV12-3/TRBV12-4	-	TGTGCCAGCAGTATAGGTTCTGGAAACACCATATATTTT	CASSIGSGNTIYF
-	12	TRBJ2-7	TRBV6-1	many	TGTGCCAGCATCGACAGCGCCTACGAGCAGTACTTC	CASIDSAYEQYF
TRBD1	15	TRBJ2-7	TRBV10-3	many	TGTGCCATCAGTGGGAAACAGGGGAATCACTACGAGCAGTACTTC	CAISGKQGNHYEQYF
-	15	TRBJ2-2	TRBV28	many	TGTGCCAGCCGAGGTGGGTCTATCGTCACCGGGGAGCTGTTTTTT	CASRGGSIVTGELFF
TRBD1	16	TRBJ1-1	TRBV28	many	TGTGCCAGCAGTCGAACAGGGGGCCAAGGTTACACTGAAGCTTTCTTT	CASSRTGGQGYTEAFF
TRBD2	17	TRBJ2-7	TRBV27	many	TGTGCCAGCAGTTCCCGGGGAAGCGGGAGGGCCAGGTACGAGCAGTACTTC	CASSSRGSGRARYEQYF
-	14	TRBJ1-2	TRBV6-4	few	TGTGCCAGCAGTTACTCCCTAGGGGCCTATGGCTACACCTTC	CASSYSLGAYGYTF
TRBD2	17	TRBJ2-5	TRBV7-2	-	TGTGCCAGCAGCTTAGCAGCGGGAGGGACGGGGCAAGAGACCCAGTACTTC	CASSLAAGGTGQETQYF
TRBD2	17	TRBJ2-5	TRBV2	many	TGTGCCAGCAGTGAATGGGGAGCGGGAGGGCCTGAAGAGACCCAGTACTTC	CASSEWGAGGPEETQYF
-	14	TRBJ2-5	TRBV11-2	many	TGTGCCAGCAGCTTCGTGCGGACCCAAGAGACCCAGTACTTC	CASSFVRTQETQYF
-	14	TRBJ2-5	TRBV19	once	TGTGCCAGTAGCCCAACGACAGTTCCGGAGACCCAGTACTTC	CASSPTTVPETQYF
-	18	TRBJ2-2	TRBV5-1	many	TGCGCCAGCAGCCCTAATCCCTCCAGGGGCACCCACACCGGGGAGCTGTTTTTT	CASSPNPSRGTHTGELFF